The sequence of this T cell receptor (beta chain) was determined in a study of cytomegalovirus exposure and HLA in healthy donors. Background on the study: One earlier analysis, a look at 150 million to 200 million T cells, found around 110 million unique TCR beta sequences. Points from the study as a whole: Analysis performed later found around 15,000 TCR beta sequences associated with HLA alleles at 0.05 false discovery rate. A later analysis by the authors found several of the most significant clusters apparently linked to common viral pathogens.

Points on this clone: Antigen unknown.

60 Vbeta and 13 Jbeta primers were used in PCR. Using immunoSEQ multiplex PCR, the repertoire was profiled, and TCRdb retains in-frame clones only, with some absent. The sample has more than 100,000 clones, around 10% seen once. This TCR was sampled from a woman in her 40s in good health and CMV-seropositive. Specimen: PBMCs.

The DNA for the CDR3 is TGCGCCAGCAGCTTGGACGGGGGGGATAATTCACCCCTCCACTTT. The encoded protein is CASSLDGGDNSPLHF. The J gene is TRBJ1-6, the V gene TRBV5-1; D is perhaps TRBD1 (5 bases). V lost 0 bases and J lost 5, with 9 bases in between. From germline, CDR1 is SGHRS and CDR2 YFSETQ. The CDR3 is 15 amino acids.